This TCR beta chain was recovered during a study of tumor-infiltrating lymphocytes in primary liver carcinoma. Details on this clonotype: At one boundary the junction diverges from the germline segment, which might be a read error.

CDR1 and CDR2 from the germline V gene are SGHAT and FQNNGV. The CDR3 loop spans 17 amino acids. Unsorted whole blood supplied the RNA, and germline DNA was extracted too. Researchers generated TCR beta cDNA from approximately 450 ng of total RNA, relying on a constant-region primer. Each TCR beta library was derived from three nested multiplex PCR rounds that employed slightly modified ARM-PCR. PCR rounds one and two used TRBV1-TRBV30 forward primers with a C-beta reverse primer for around 10 cycles each. One entry per CDR3 protein results from TCRdb running MiXCR on the multiplex PCR reads. The sample holds 320,000 or so distinct CDR3 sequences, over 55% seen once.

The receptor was isolated from a man aged 40-49 years with primary liver carcinoma and hepatitis B virus infection. The rearrangement uses TRBV11-2 and TRBJ2-7; 8 nucleotides align to TRBD2. Specimen: peripheral blood. The CDR3, as DNA: TGTGCCAGCAACCTTATCAAGGGGACTAGGACCTCCTACGAGCAGTGCTTC. Translated, it gives CASNLIKGTRTSYEQCF.